The 7 T cell receptor beta chains reported below all come from one sample, sequenced in a study of blood T cell repertoires in COVID-19. This table comes from immunoSEQ multiplex PCR, and its TCRdb copy is limited to in-frame clones, with some not included. Here the sample spans about 180,000 clones, 65% to 85% being singletons. Sequencing input: peripheral blood. These receptors all stem from a woman aged 55-69 years with acute or convalescent COVID-19.

The V gene is TRBV7-9, the J gene TRBJ2-7; 9 positions match TRBD1. With 5 bases clipped from V and 3 bases from J, the junction kept 11 bases outside the gene matches. Germline CDR1 SEHNR, CDR2 FQNEAQ (reference sequence). This CDR3 region has 16 residues. In nucleotides, the CDR3 is TGTGCCAGCAGCATTGAAACAGGGGGCAAATTCTACGAGCAGTACTTC. As protein: CASSIETGGKFYEQYF.

The chain joins TRBV29-1 to TRBJ2-2, with D perhaps matching TRBD1 (6 bases). The CDR3 contains 14 residues. V was clipped by 3 bases and J by 0 bases, with 8 bases between them. The germline gives CDR1 SQVTM, CDR2 ANQGSEA. The CDR3 region is CSVDGQTNTGELFF. CDR3 DNA sequence: TGCAGCGTTGATGGACAGACGAACACCGGGGAGCTGTTTTTT.

The chain carries TRBV19 and TRBJ1-6; 9 nucleotides line up with TRBD1. The germline gives CDR1 LNHDA, CDR2 SQIVND (reference sequence). V lost 7 bases, J lost 7 bases, and 5 bases stayed unmatched. This CDR3 spans 14 amino acids. The DNA for the CDR3 is TGTGCCAGTAATCCGGGACAGGGAAATTCACCCCTCCACTTT. Amino acids: CASNPGQGNSPLHF.

The rearrangement uses TRBV21-1 and TRBJ1-4; the table's D call, TRBD1, has no DNA check behind it. TRBV21-1 is reported as a pseudogene. CDR3 length: 16 residues. The CDR3 DNA follows: TGTGCCAGCAGCAGAAGACAGCTCCCAACTAATGAAAAACTGTTTTTT. It yields the protein CASSRRQLPTNEKLFF.

The rearrangement uses TRBV18 and TRBJ2-6, with a possible D match to TRBD1 (5 bases). This CDR3 spans 21 amino acids. Germline CDR1 and CDR2: KGHSH and LQKENI. Trimming took off 3 bases at V and 0 bases at J, with 24 bases between the two ends. In DNA, the CDR3 is TGTGCCAGCTCACCCCTACCACGTTTGACAGTGCAACCCTCTGGGGCCAACGTCCTGACTTTC. It yields the protein CASSPLPRLTVQPSGANVLTF.

The gene calls are TRBV7-2 and TRBJ2-3; TRBD2 matches at 10 bases. Germline CDR1 reads SGHTA; CDR2 reads FQGNSA. V lost 1 base to trimming and J lost 1 base; unmatched junction nucleotides: 5. This CDR3 region has 17 residues. The DNA for the CDR3 is TGTGCCAGCAGCTTAGGCCTCGGGACTAGCGGCACAGATACGCAGTATTTT. This sequence encodes CASSLGLGTSGTDTQYF.

V and J are TRBV6-4 and TRBJ2-2; D is perhaps TRBD1 (6 bases). Trimming took off 4 bases at V and 0 bases at J, with 6 bases between the two ends. CDR3 length: 14 residues. Germline V gene sequence: CDR1 MRHNA, CDR2 SNTAGT. CDR3 sequence: CASSGQANTGELFF. CDR3 in DNA: TGTGCCAGCAGTGGACAGGCGAACACCGGGGAGCTGTTTTTT.